This is a list of T cell receptor beta chains from one sample in a study of blood T cells in healthy people across ages. TCRdb ran MiXCR on the 5' RACE reads and lists one entry per CDR3 protein. The sample lists about 940,000 distinct CDR3 sequences, roughly 50% seen once, with around an eighth in the top ten. The source material was blood. The receptors stem from a man aged 30 to 45 in good health. Both conserved end residues are part of each CDR3. Each record gives: D gene, J gene, CDR3 length, V gene, clone size, CDR3 DNA, CDR3 protein. A D gene is named only where the DNA matches it firmly. Expanded clones get a size class; other rows say once, few or many, or leave the size out.

D gene: TRBD1
J gene: TRBJ1-2
CDR3 length: 13
V gene: TRBV6-5
clone size: -
CDR3 DNA: TGTGCCAGCAGTGAACAGGGGGCGCGTGGCTACACCTTC
CDR3 protein: CASSEQGARGYTF

D gene: -
J gene: TRBJ1-2
CDR3 length: 11
V gene: TRBV2
clone size: -
CDR3 DNA: TGTGCCAGCAGTGAAGGGGCGGGCTACACCTTC
CDR3 protein: CASSEGAGYTF

D gene: -
J gene: TRBJ2-2
CDR3 length: 16
V gene: TRBV10-3
clone size: -
CDR3 DNA: TGTGCCATCAGTGGTGACCGGGGCGCGAACACCGGGGAGCTGTTTTTT
CDR3 protein: CAISGDRGANTGELFF

D gene: TRBD1
J gene: TRBJ2-3
CDR3 length: 16
V gene: TRBV6-1
clone size: -
CDR3 DNA: TGTGCCAGCAGCTCGGGACAGGGAGTCTCCACAGATACGCAGTATTTT
CDR3 protein: CASSSGQGVSTDTQYF

D gene: -
J gene: TRBJ1-1
CDR3 length: 15
V gene: TRBV20-1
clone size: -
CDR3 DNA: TGCAGTGCTCCCCGCGGGTTTACCATGAACACTGAAGCTTTCTTT
CDR3 protein: CSAPRGFTMNTEAFF

D gene: -
J gene: TRBJ2-1
CDR3 length: 15
V gene: TRBV28
clone size: few
CDR3 DNA: TGTGCCAGCAGTTCCCGGCGCGAGGGAATTGGTGAGCAGTTCTTC
CDR3 protein: CASSSRREGIGEQFF

D gene: -
J gene: TRBJ2-1
CDR3 length: 13
V gene: TRBV28
clone size: -
CDR3 DNA: TGTGCCAGCATAGGCAGCTCCTACAATGAGCAGTTCTTC
CDR3 protein: CASIGSSYNEQFF

D gene: TRBD2
J gene: TRBJ2-3
CDR3 length: 12
V gene: TRBV29-1
clone size: many
CDR3 DNA: TGCAGCTGTATCGGGGGGGGAGATACGCAGTATTTT
CDR3 protein: CSCIGGGDTQYF

D gene: -
J gene: TRBJ2-7
CDR3 length: 14
V gene: TRBV20-1
clone size: -
CDR3 DNA: TGCAGTGCTAGGGATGAGGGGAGGTCCTACGAGCAGTACTTC
CDR3 protein: CSARDEGRSYEQYF

D gene: -
J gene: TRBJ2-3
CDR3 length: 15
V gene: TRBV6-5
clone size: few
CDR3 DNA: TGTGCCAGCAGTTACTCGGGGGTAAGCACAGATACGCAGTATTTT
CDR3 protein: CASSYSGVSTDTQYF

D gene: TRBD1
J gene: TRBJ2-1
CDR3 length: 11
V gene: TRBV30
clone size: -
CDR3 DNA: TGTGCCTGGGGACAGGGGAATGAGCAGTTCTTC
CDR3 protein: CAWGQGNEQFF

D gene: TRBD1
J gene: TRBJ2-4
CDR3 length: 14
V gene: TRBV9
clone size: -
CDR3 DNA: TGTGCCAGCAGCTTCGGGACAGGGGGCGACATTCAGTACTTC
CDR3 protein: CASSFGTGGDIQYF

D gene: TRBD1
J gene: TRBJ1-6
CDR3 length: 16
V gene: TRBV20-1
clone size: -
CDR3 DNA: TGCAGTGCTGGAGACCCGGACAGGGGAAATAATTCACCCCTCCACTTT
CDR3 protein: CSAGDPDRGNNSPLHF

D gene: TRBD1
J gene: TRBJ2-2
CDR3 length: 16
V gene: TRBV5-4
clone size: -
CDR3 DNA: TGTGCCAGCAGCTTGGCGACAGGGGACCACACCGGGGAGCTGTTTTTT
CDR3 protein: CASSLATGDHTGELFF

D gene: TRBD1
J gene: TRBJ2-7
CDR3 length: 17
V gene: TRBV6-6
clone size: -
CDR3 DNA: TGTGCCAGCAGCTTAAACAGACCGGGACAGGGGGCCTACGAGCAGTACTTC
CDR3 protein: CASSLNRPGQGAYEQYF

D gene: -
J gene: TRBJ1-5
CDR3 length: 15
V gene: TRBV18
clone size: -
CDR3 DNA: TGTGCCAGCTCACGGGGCGAGGGGGAACGTCAGCCCCAGCATTTT
CDR3 protein: CASSRGEGERQPQHF

D gene: TRBD1
J gene: TRBJ1-1
CDR3 length: 13
V gene: TRBV25-1
clone size: few
CDR3 DNA: TGTGCCAGCAGTGTCACAGGGGTCACTGAAGCTTTCTTT
CDR3 protein: CASSVTGVTEAFF

D gene: -
J gene: TRBJ2-7
CDR3 length: 13
V gene: TRBV5-1
clone size: -
CDR3 DNA: TGCGCCAGCAGTGGTGGAGGGACGCACGAGCAGTACTTC
CDR3 protein: CASSGGGTHEQYF

D gene: -
J gene: TRBJ2-2
CDR3 length: 14
V gene: TRBV18
clone size: -
CDR3 DNA: TGTGCCACCCCGTCGGTAGGAGACACCGGGGAGCTGTTTTTT
CDR3 protein: CATPSVGDTGELFF

D gene: -
J gene: TRBJ1-5
CDR3 length: 15
V gene: TRBV6-5
clone size: -
CDR3 DNA: TGTGCCAGCAGTTCCGGCCAGGCTAGCAATCAGCCCCAGCATTTT
CDR3 protein: CASSSGQASNQPQHF

D gene: -
J gene: TRBJ2-5
CDR3 length: 13
V gene: TRBV10-3
clone size: -
CDR3 DNA: TGTGCCATCAATGAGGGGCTGGGAGAGACCCAGTACTTC
CDR3 protein: CAINEGLGETQYF

D gene: TRBD2
J gene: TRBJ2-1
CDR3 length: 16
V gene: TRBV27
clone size: many
CDR3 DNA: TGTGCCAGCAGTTTATTGGGCGGGAGCGCCTACAATGAGCAGTTCTTC
CDR3 protein: CASSLLGGSAYNEQFF

D gene: -
J gene: TRBJ1-2
CDR3 length: 13
V gene: TRBV12-3/TRBV12-4
clone size: -
CDR3 DNA: TGTGCCAGCAGTTTTTCCCGGACCTATGGCTACACCTTC
CDR3 protein: CASSFSRTYGYTF

D gene: -
J gene: TRBJ1-2
CDR3 length: 14
V gene: TRBV6-2/TRBV6-3
clone size: -
CDR3 DNA: TGTGCCAGCAGTTACTCGGCGGAGCCTGGTGGCTACACCTTC
CDR3 protein: CASSYSAEPGGYTF

D gene: TRBD1
J gene: TRBJ2-7
CDR3 length: 13
V gene: TRBV6-5
clone size: few
CDR3 DNA: TGTGCCAGCAGTTACACAGGGGCCTACGAGCAGTACTTC
CDR3 protein: CASSYTGAYEQYF

D gene: -
J gene: TRBJ2-7
CDR3 length: 13
V gene: TRBV4-1
clone size: many
CDR3 DNA: TGCGCCAGCAGCCAAGGCTACGGTTACGAGCAGTACTTC
CDR3 protein: CASSQGYGYEQYF

D gene: TRBD2
J gene: TRBJ2-3
CDR3 length: 20
V gene: TRBV11-2
clone size: few
CDR3 DNA: TGTGCCAGCAGCTCCCCCCGGCGTGGGACTAGCGGGGATAGCACAGATACGCAGTATTTT
CDR3 protein: CASSSPRRGTSGDSTDTQYF

D gene: TRBD1
J gene: TRBJ2-3
CDR3 length: 15
V gene: TRBV20-1
clone size: few
CDR3 DNA: TGCAGTGCTACAAGCGACAGGGGGGTCAGTTATACGCAGTATTTT
CDR3 protein: CSATSDRGVSYTQYF

D gene: TRBD1
J gene: TRBJ1-2
CDR3 length: 14
V gene: TRBV20-1
clone size: -
CDR3 DNA: TGCGGTGCTAGGCCGGACAGGCTCGGGAGTGGCTACACCTTC
CDR3 protein: CGARPDRLGSGYTF

D gene: -
J gene: TRBJ1-2
CDR3 length: 15
V gene: TRBV15
clone size: -
CDR3 DNA: TGTGCCACCAGCAGGGCTTCGGGGGCGGTCTATGGCTACACCTTC
CDR3 protein: CATSRASGAVYGYTF

D gene: -
J gene: TRBJ2-3
CDR3 length: 15
V gene: TRBV25-1
clone size: many
CDR3 DNA: TGTGCCAGCAGTCCCCCGGGGACTTTCACAGATACGCAGTATTTT
CDR3 protein: CASSPPGTFTDTQYF

D gene: -
J gene: TRBJ2-7
CDR3 length: 14
V gene: TRBV12-3/TRBV12-4
clone size: -
CDR3 DNA: TGTGCCAGCAGTTTTTCCAGATTCGACTACGAGCAGTACTTC
CDR3 protein: CASSFSRFDYEQYF

D gene: -
J gene: TRBJ2-7
CDR3 length: 12
V gene: TRBV7-3
clone size: -
CDR3 DNA: TGTGCCAGCAGCTTATTAGGGGCCGAGCAGTACTTC
CDR3 protein: CASSLLGAEQYF

D gene: -
J gene: TRBJ2-5
CDR3 length: 15
V gene: TRBV10-3
clone size: few
CDR3 DNA: TGTGCCATCAGTGAGTCGAAAGGGGGTCCGGATGAGCAGTACTTC
CDR3 protein: CAISESKGGPDEQYF

D gene: -
J gene: TRBJ2-5
CDR3 length: 13
V gene: TRBV20-1
clone size: few
CDR3 DNA: TGCAGTGCTAGAGATCCCGTGCGAGAGACCCAGTACTTC
CDR3 protein: CSARDPVRETQYF

D gene: TRBD2
J gene: TRBJ2-3
CDR3 length: 17
V gene: TRBV4-1
clone size: few
CDR3 DNA: TGCGCCAGCAGCCAGGCTAGCGGGGGGGCCCCGACAGATACGCAGTATTTT
CDR3 protein: CASSQASGGAPTDTQYF

D gene: TRBD1
J gene: TRBJ2-7
CDR3 length: 14
V gene: TRBV28
clone size: -
CDR3 DNA: TGTGCCAGCAGTCGGCCGACAGGGACCTACGAGCAGTACTTC
CDR3 protein: CASSRPTGTYEQYF

D gene: TRBD1
J gene: TRBJ1-2
CDR3 length: 15
V gene: TRBV12-3/TRBV12-4
clone size: -
CDR3 DNA: TGTGCCAGCAGCCCCCTGAGCGACAGGGGGAATGGCTACACCTTC
CDR3 protein: CASSPLSDRGNGYTF